This passage covers 6 T cell receptor beta chains from one sample sequenced in a study of blood T cell repertoires in COVID-19. Clones were read by immunoSEQ multiplex PCR, and TCRdb kept only the in-frame ones, dropping some. The sample yields 65,000 to 100,000 clones, about 80% seen once. The specimen was peripheral blood. These TCRs come from a human donor in a cohort sampled during active COVID-19.

The chain joins TRBV15 to TRBJ2-3; D may be TRBD1 (5 bases). Trimming shortened V by 0 bases and J by 7 bases, and 11 bases separated the two germline ends. This CDR3 has 14 residues. The germline V gene has CDR1 LNHNV and CDR2 YYDKDF (reference sequence). CDR3 amino acids: CATSRDRRGHTQYF. CDR3 DNA sequence: TGTGCCACCAGCAGAGATCGAAGGGGCCATACGCAGTATTTT.

V is TRBV3-1 (or the pseudogene TRBV3-2) and J is TRBJ1-6; D gene ambiguous. This CDR3 comprises 13 residues. CDR1 and CDR2 (germline): LGHDT, YNNKEL (reference sequence). With 3 bases removed from V and 10 bases from J, the gap between germline ends came to 10 bases. CDR3 nucleotide sequence: TGTGCCAGCAGCCAGGAGCAGAAATCACCCCTCCACTTT. It specifies CASSQEQKSPLHF.

The chain recombines TRBV9 with TRBJ2-2; possible D gene TRBD1, 6 bases. From germline, CDR1 is SGDLS and CDR2 YYNGEE. V lost 7 bases to trimming and J lost 4 bases, with 11 bases between them. The CDR3 has 13 amino acids. CDR3 sequence reads: CASLDRFTGELFF. The CDR3, as DNA: TGTGCCAGCCTCGACAGGTTCACCGGGGAGCTGTTTTTT.

This clone was recorded once. One end of the junction fails to match germline, which may point to a read error. V usage is TRBV6-5 and J usage is TRBJ1-4; 9 positions match TRBD1. CDR3 size: 13 residues. The germline V gene encodes CDR1 MNHEY and CDR2 SVGAGI. The CDR3 region has the DNA TGTGCCGGCAGGAGGACAGGGGTCGAAAAACTGTTTTTT. Its translation: CAGRRTGVEKLFF.

The chain recombines TRBV7-2 with TRBJ2-7; 8 bases align to TRBD2. Germline CDR1 and CDR2: SGHTA and FQGNSA. CDR3 size: 15 residues. With 4 bases clipped from V and 7 bases from J, the junction kept 12 bases outside the gene matches. The CDR3 DNA is TGTGCCAGCAGCTCCCGGGGGGGCGGATTATTTGAGCAGTACTTC. Its protein product is CASSSRGGGLFEQYF.

V gene TRBV7-2 combines with J gene TRBJ2-7, with 12 bases lining up with TRBD2. Looked up from germline, CDR1 is SGHTA and CDR2 is FQGNSA. The V and J ends lost 1 base and 6 bases, in that order; junction bases with no gene match: 1. The CDR3 runs 14 residues. The CDR3, as DNA: TGTGCCAGCAGCTTAGTACTAGCGGGGGGCGAGCAGTACTTC. It codes for CASSLVLAGGEQYF.